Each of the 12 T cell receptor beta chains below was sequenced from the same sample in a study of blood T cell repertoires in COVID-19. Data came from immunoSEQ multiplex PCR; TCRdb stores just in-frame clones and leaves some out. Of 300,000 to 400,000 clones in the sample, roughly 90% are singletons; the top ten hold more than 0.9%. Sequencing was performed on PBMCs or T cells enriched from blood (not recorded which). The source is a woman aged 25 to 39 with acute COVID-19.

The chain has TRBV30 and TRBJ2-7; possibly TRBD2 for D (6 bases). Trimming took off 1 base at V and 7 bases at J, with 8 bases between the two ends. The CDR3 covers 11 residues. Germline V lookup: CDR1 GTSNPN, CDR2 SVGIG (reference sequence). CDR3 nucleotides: TGTGCCTGGAGTGCCGGACTAGAGCAGTACTTC. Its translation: CAWSAGLEQYF.

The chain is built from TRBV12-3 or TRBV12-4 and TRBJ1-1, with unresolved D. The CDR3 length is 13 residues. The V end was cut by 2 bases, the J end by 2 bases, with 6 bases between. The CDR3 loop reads CASSLFYNTEAFF. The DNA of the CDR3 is TGTGCCAGCAGTTTATTCTATAACACTGAAGCTTTCTTT.

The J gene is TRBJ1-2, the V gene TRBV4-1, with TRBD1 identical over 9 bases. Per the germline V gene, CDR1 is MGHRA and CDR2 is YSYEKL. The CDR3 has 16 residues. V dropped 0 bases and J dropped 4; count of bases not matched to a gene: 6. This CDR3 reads CASSQEGGQGLYGYTF. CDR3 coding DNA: TGCGCCAGCAGCCAAGAGGGGGGACAGGGCCTCTATGGCTACACCTTC.

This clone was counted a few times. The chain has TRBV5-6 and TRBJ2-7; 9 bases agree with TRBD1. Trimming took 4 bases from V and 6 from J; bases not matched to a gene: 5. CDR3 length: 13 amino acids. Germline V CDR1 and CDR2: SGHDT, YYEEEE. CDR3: CASSDNRGLEQYF. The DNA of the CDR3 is TGTGCCAGCAGCGATAACAGGGGGCTCGAGCAGTACTTC.

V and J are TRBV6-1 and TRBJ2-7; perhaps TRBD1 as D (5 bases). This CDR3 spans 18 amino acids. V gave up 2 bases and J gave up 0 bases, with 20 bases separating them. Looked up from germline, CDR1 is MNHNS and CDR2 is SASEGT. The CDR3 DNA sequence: TGTGCCAGCAGTGAATCTAGTCTTAAGGACACCACCTCCTACGAGCAGTACTTC. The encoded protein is CASSESSLKDTTSYEQYF.

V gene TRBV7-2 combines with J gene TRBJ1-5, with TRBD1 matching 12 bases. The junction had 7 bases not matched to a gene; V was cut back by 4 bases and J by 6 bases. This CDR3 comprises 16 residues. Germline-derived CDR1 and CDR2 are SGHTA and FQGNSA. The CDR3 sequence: CASSSTGTGGGQPQHF. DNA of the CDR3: TGTGCCAGCAGCTCGACCGGGACAGGGGGCGGTCAGCCCCAGCATTTT.

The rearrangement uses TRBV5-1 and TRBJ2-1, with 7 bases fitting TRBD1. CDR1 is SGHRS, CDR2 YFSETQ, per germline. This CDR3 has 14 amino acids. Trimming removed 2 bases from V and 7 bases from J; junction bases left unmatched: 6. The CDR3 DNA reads TGCGCCAGCAGCTTAGGGGGCCCGGGGAATGAGCAGTTCTTC. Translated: CASSLGGPGNEQFF.

The CDR3 DNA sequence: TGTGCCAGCAGCTTCTATCAGAACACCGGGGAGCTGTTTTTT. As protein: CASSFYQNTGELFF. The chain carries TRBV5-5 and TRBJ2-2; D call uncertain. Germline assignment: CDR1 SGHKS and CDR2 YYEKEE (reference sequence). The germline V and J ends were trimmed by 2 bases and 1 base, with 6 bases remaining between them. The CDR3 is 14 residues long.

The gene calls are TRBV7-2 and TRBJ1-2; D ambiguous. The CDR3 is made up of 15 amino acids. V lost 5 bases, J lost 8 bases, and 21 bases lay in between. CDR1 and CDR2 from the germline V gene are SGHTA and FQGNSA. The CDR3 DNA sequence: TGTGCCAGCAGCCCCCCGTGGGAGGGCTTCATAGGCTACACCTTC. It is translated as CASSPPWEGFIGYTF. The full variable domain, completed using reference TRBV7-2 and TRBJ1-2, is GAGVSQSPSNKVTEKGKDVELRCDPISGHTALYWYRQSLGQGLEFLIYFQGNSAPDKSGLPSDRFSAERTGGSVSTLTIQRTQQEDSAVYLCASSPPWEGFIGYTFGSGTRLTVV.

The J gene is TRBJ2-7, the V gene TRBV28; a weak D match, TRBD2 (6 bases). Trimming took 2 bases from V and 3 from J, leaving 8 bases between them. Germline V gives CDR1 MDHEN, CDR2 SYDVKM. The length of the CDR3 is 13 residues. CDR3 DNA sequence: TGTGCCAGCAGTTTAGGCGGGGACTACGAGCAGTACTTC. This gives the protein CASSLGGDYEQYF.

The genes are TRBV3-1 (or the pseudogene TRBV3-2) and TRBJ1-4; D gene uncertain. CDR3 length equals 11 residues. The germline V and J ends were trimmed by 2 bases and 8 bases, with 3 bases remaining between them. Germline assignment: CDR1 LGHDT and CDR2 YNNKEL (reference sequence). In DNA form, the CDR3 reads TGTGCCAGCAGCCAAAGCGAAAAACTGTTTTTT. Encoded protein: CASSQSEKLFF.

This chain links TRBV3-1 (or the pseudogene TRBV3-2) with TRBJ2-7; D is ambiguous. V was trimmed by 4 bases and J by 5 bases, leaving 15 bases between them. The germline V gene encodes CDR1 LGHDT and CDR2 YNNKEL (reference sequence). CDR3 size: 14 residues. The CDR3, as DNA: TGTGCCAGCAGCCTCAGCCCGGGTCTCAACGAGCAGTACTTC. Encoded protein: CASSLSPGLNEQYF.